This T cell receptor beta chain was sequenced in a study of blood T cell repertoires in COVID-19. Libraries were prepared by immunoSEQ multiplex PCR; TCRdb keeps only in-frame clonotypes and omits some of them. The sample holds approximately 100,000 clones; 86% are singletons and the top ten take less than 3.5%. Per germline, CDR1 SGHDT and CDR2 YYEEEE. This CDR3 comprises 15 residues. V was shortened by 0 bases and J by 4 bases, with 13 bases between the two germline ends. Sample: PBMCs or T cells enriched from blood (not recorded which). The receptor was isolated from a woman in her fifties or sixties who had recovered from COVID-19. The chain has TRBV5-6 and TRBJ1-1, with D hard to call. The CDR3 here is CASSLAIWEGTEAFF. CDR3 nucleotides: TGTGCCAGCAGCTTGGCAATTTGGGAGGGCACTGAAGCTTTCTTT.